This section outlines one T cell receptor (beta chain) sequence together with its context. In the source study's methods: Reference gene primer amplification yielded estimated nucleated cell counts. Method: immunoSEQ multiplex PCR; TCRdb's copy keeps in-frame clones and lacks some. V and J calls and clone size follow that table, whereas D and trimming were derived from the DNA. The sample contains about 230,000 clones, over 65% of which appear only once. These data are taken from a study of blood T cell repertoires in COVID-19. The CDR3 runs 15 residues. Trimming pared 4 bases from V and 0 bases from J, leaving 11 bases between. Looked up from germline, CDR1 is SEHNR and CDR2 is FQNEAQ (reference sequence).

The chain is built from TRBV7-9 and TRBJ2-3; TRBD2 is a possible D gene (5 bases). Sequencing input: peripheral blood. This receptor was obtained from a woman in her sixties or seventies with active or convalescent COVID-19. The CDR3 is CASSSPGISTDTQYF. The CDR3 DNA follows: TGTGCCAGCAGCTCGCCGGGGATTAGCACAGATACGCAGTATTTT.